Described below is a single T cell receptor beta chain sequence and its context. Its cognate antigen is unknown. From the reads, TCRdb called clonotypes with MiXCR, one entry per CDR3 protein. The repertoire holds around 740,000 distinct CDR3 sequences, with approximately 40% as singletons. The data derive from a study of T cell repertoires in cytomegalovirus infection. Study at large: Based on public TCR beta signatures, there were indications of CMV infection and of a matching HLA type.

Study outcomes and limitations: Of the TCR beta families, the public ones yielded a cumulative frequency that identified carriers of CMV plus the relevant HLA. Ex vivo, HLA-C-restricted CMV-specific TCR beta clonotypes prevailed over the rest of the response.

Sequenced sample: PBMCs. This clonotype was obtained from a human donor in good health (CMV status not recorded). Some clones in this sample may be carry-over from other donors' samples.

In DNA, the CDR3 is TGTGCCAGCAGTGTCACTAGCGGGGCGGGCTATGAGCAGTTCTTC. It is translated as CASSVTSGAGYEQFF. The rearrangement links TRBV25-1 to TRBJ2-1; 10 bases are a match to TRBD2. Germline V CDR1 and CDR2: MGHDK, SYGVNS. V was pared by 4 bases and J by 8 bases, with 8 bases of the junction left unmatched. CDR3 size: 15 residues.